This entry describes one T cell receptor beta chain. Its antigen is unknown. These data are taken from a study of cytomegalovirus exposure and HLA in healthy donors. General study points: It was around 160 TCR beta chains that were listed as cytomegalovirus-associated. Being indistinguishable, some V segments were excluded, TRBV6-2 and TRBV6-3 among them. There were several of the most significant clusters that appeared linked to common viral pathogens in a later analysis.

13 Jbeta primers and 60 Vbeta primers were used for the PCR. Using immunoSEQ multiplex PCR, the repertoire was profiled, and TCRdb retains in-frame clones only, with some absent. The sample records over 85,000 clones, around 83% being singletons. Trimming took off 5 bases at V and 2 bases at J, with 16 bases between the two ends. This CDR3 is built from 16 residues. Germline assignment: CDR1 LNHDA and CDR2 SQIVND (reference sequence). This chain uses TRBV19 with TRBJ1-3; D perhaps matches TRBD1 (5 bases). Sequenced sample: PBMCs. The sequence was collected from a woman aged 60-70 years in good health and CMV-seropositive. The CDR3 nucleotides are TGTGCCAGTAGTGTCGCTAACAGGCTCGCTGGAAACACCATATATTTT. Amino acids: CASSVANRLAGNTIYF.